The rows below give T cell receptor beta chains drawn from one sample of a study of blood T cell repertoires in COVID-19. TCRdb's copy holds only in-frame clones and misses some; the assay was immunoSEQ multiplex PCR. The repertoire holds over 120,000 clones, with roughly four fifths as singletons. What was sequenced was peripheral blood. Receptor source: a woman aged 60-70 years with acute or convalescent COVID-19. The CDR3 runs from the conserved cysteine through the conserved F or W. D genes are given only for firm matches. Only part of the rows carry a size: once, few, many, or a class if the clone is expanded.

J: TRBJ2-3
size: NA
length: 16
V: TRBV28
D: TRBD2
DNA: TGTGCCAGCGGGGGGTGGGGACTAGAGACCACAGATACGCAGTATTTT
CDR3: CASGGWGLETTDTQYF

J: TRBJ1-5
size: few
length: 12
V: TRBV27
D: NA
DNA: TGTGCCAGCAGTATACTGAATCAGCCCCAGCATTTT
CDR3: CASSILNQPQHF

J: TRBJ2-5
size: NA
length: 17
V: TRBV11-3
D: TRBD2
DNA: TGTGCCAGCAGCCCGTGGACTAGCACCGAGCTAGAGGAGACCCAGTACTTC
CDR3: CASSPWTSTELEETQYF

J: TRBJ1-5
size: NA
length: 12
V: TRBV6-1
D: NA
DNA: TGTGCCAGCAGTGAGTCCACACCAACCCAGCATTTT
CDR3: CASSESTPTQHF

J: TRBJ1-1
size: NA
length: 15
V: TRBV19
D: NA
DNA: TGTGCCAGTAGTAATGCTGGCAGGGGTAACACTGAAGCTTTCTTT
CDR3: CASSNAGRGNTEAFF

J: TRBJ2-5
size: NA
length: 15
V: TRBV3-1/TRBV3-2
D: NA
DNA: TGTGCCAGCAGCCAAGTTCGACTAGGGAGTGTGACCCAGTACTTC
CDR3: CASSQVRLGSVTQYF

J: TRBJ1-2
size: NA
length: 12
V: TRBV19
D: TRBD1
DNA: TGTGCCGCCGCCCGGACAGGGGGGAGCTACACCTTC
CDR3: CAAARTGGSYTF

J: TRBJ2-2
size: NA
length: 18
V: TRBV19
D: TRBD2
DNA: TGTGCCAGTAGTACCGGACTAGCGGGAATCTCAGGGACCGGGGAGCTGTTTTTT
CDR3: CASSTGLAGISGTGELFF

J: TRBJ1-1
size: NA
length: 15
V: TRBV6-4
D: NA
DNA: TGTGCCAGCAGTGAAAGTGGGTCAAGCGGCACTGAAGCTTTCTTT
CDR3: CASSESGSSGTEAFF

J: TRBJ2-1
size: NA
length: 18
V: TRBV19
D: NA
DNA: TGTGCCAGTAGTAACCCCCCTAGGTTCGTAGCAAGCCACAATGAGCAGTTCTTC
CDR3: CASSNPPRFVASHNEQFF

J: TRBJ2-7
size: NA
length: 14
V: TRBV7-2
D: NA
DNA: TGTGCCAGCAGCCGTTGGACGGGAGCCTACGAGCAGTACTTC
CDR3: CASSRWTGAYEQYF

J: TRBJ2-5
size: NA
length: 13
V: TRBV29-1
D: TRBD2
DNA: TGCAGCGTTGGGGGGAGGGCCAAAGAGACCCAGTACTTC
CDR3: CSVGGRAKETQYF

J: TRBJ1-5
size: NA
length: 14
V: TRBV6-5
D: NA
DNA: TGTGCCAGCAGTTATGGTCCGGGGTATCAGCCCCAGCATTTT
CDR3: CASSYGPGYQPQHF

J: TRBJ2-7
size: NA
length: 12
V: TRBV18
D: TRBD1
DNA: TGTGCCAGCCGACAGGGATCCGACGAGCAGTACTTC
CDR3: CASRQGSDEQYF

J: TRBJ1-2
size: NA
length: 14
V: TRBV11-3
D: NA
DNA: TGTGCCAGCAGCCGTAACAGGGTAGGCTATGGCTACACCTTC
CDR3: CASSRNRVGYGYTF

J: TRBJ1-2
size: NA
length: 13
V: TRBV2
D: NA
DNA: TGTGCCAGCAGTGAAGCGCTAGTGTATGGCTACACCTTC
CDR3: CASSEALVYGYTF

J: TRBJ2-7
size: NA
length: 15
V: TRBV19
D: TRBD2
DNA: TGTGCCAGTAGTATAGGTAGCGGGGTGAAGTACGAGCAGTACTTC
CDR3: CASSIGSGVKYEQYF

J: TRBJ2-7
size: NA
length: 17
V: TRBV6-6
D: NA
DNA: TGTGCCAGCAGTCGCGGAAGTGGGGGGATCAGGACCTACGAGCAGTACTTC
CDR3: CASSRGSGGIRTYEQYF

J: TRBJ2-7
size: NA
length: 16
V: TRBV15
D: NA
DNA: TGTGCCACCAGCAGAGATGTAATAGCGGCCTCCTACGAGCAGTACTTC
CDR3: CATSRDVIAASYEQYF

J: TRBJ2-1
size: few
length: 14
V: TRBV7-3
D: TRBD1
DNA: TGTGCCAGCAGCTTAGCAGGACAGGGCTATGAGCAGTTCTTC
CDR3: CASSLAGQGYEQFF

J: TRBJ2-7
size: once
length: 13
V: TRBV7-2
D: NA
DNA: TGTGCCAGCAGCTTAGGTTTCCCGGGGGAGCAGTACTTC
CDR3: CASSLGFPGEQYF

J: TRBJ2-1
size: NA
length: 16
V: TRBV7-6
D: TRBD2
DNA: TGTGCCAGCAGCCCGGGACTAGCGGGAGGACTCAATGAGCAGTTCTTC
CDR3: CASSPGLAGGLNEQFF

J: TRBJ2-1
size: NA
length: 16
V: TRBV11-2
D: NA
DNA: TGTGCCAGCAGCTTAGAAGGTAGCGGAGGATACAATGAGCAGTTCTTC
CDR3: CASSLEGSGGYNEQFF

J: TRBJ1-1
size: NA
length: 13
V: TRBV30
D: NA
DNA: TGTGCCTGGAGGTGGCAGGAGAACACTGAAGCTTTCTTT
CDR3: CAWRWQENTEAFF

J: TRBJ2-3
size: NA
length: 18
V: TRBV3-1/TRBV3-2
D: TRBD2
DNA: TGTGCCAGCAGCCAAACAGTAAAGACTAGCGGTTACACAGATACGCAGTATTTT
CDR3: CASSQTVKTSGYTDTQYF

J: TRBJ1-4
size: NA
length: 13
V: TRBV7-8
D: NA
DNA: TGTGCCACACGGGAGGGGACTAATGAAAAACTGTTTTTT
CDR3: CATREGTNEKLFF

J: TRBJ1-1
size: NA
length: 19
V: TRBV28
D: TRBD1
DNA: TGTGCCAGCAGTGGGGCGAACGACAGGGGGCAACAATCAACAAATGAAGCTTTCTTT
CDR3: CASSGANDRGQQSTNEAFF

J: TRBJ2-3
size: once
length: 14
V: TRBV2
D: NA
DNA: TGTGCCAGGGGGTCCGGGACTCCTACCGATACGCAGTATTTT
CDR3: CARGSGTPTDTQYF

J: TRBJ2-6
size: NA
length: 12
V: TRBV12-5
D: NA
DNA: TGTGCTAGTGGTTTGGAAACAGGGCGAATGACTTTC
CDR3: CASGLETGRMTF

J: TRBJ1-4
size: NA
length: 13
V: TRBV27
D: NA
DNA: TGTGCCAGCACCCACAGGGTTAATGAAAAACTGTTTTTT
CDR3: CASTHRVNEKLFF

J: TRBJ1-5
size: NA
length: 17
V: TRBV27
D: NA
DNA: TGTGCCAGCAGTTTTCGAGGCGGGCCCTGGATGGATCAGCCCCAGCATTTT
CDR3: CASSFRGGPWMDQPQHF

J: TRBJ1-2
size: NA
length: 14
V: TRBV6-2/TRBV6-3
D: TRBD1
DNA: TGTGCCAGCAGTTCGGGGACAGTACTCTCTGGCTACACCTTC
CDR3: CASSSGTVLSGYTF

J: TRBJ2-1
size: NA
length: 14
V: TRBV5-1
D: NA
DNA: TGCGCCAGCAGCTTGGGTGCAGGCCACAATGAGCAGTTCTTC
CDR3: CASSLGAGHNEQFF